This T cell receptor (beta chain) was sequenced for a study of beta chain features in type 1 diabetes. V gave up 0 bases and J gave up 6 bases, with 15 bases separating them. CDR1 GTSNPN and CDR2 SVGIG come from the germline V gene (reference sequence). This CDR3 comprises 15 residues. Of the isolated RNA, all was reverse transcribed, and so the sequenced material was expressed TCRB transcripts. Only in-frame clones appear in the TCRdb table, and some are missing; sequencing was by immunoSEQ multiplex PCR. The sample has roughly 230,000 clones, around 10% seen once. This clone turned up a few times. The chain combines TRBV30 with TRBJ2-1; D perhaps matches TRBD1 (6 bases). The TCR comes from a woman under 30 in good health. Sequencing was carried out using naive CD4+ T cells from blood. The CDR3: CAWSVRRGGGNEQFF. Written as DNA, the CDR3 is TGTGCCTGGAGTGTACGCAGGGGCGGAGGCAATGAGCAGTTCTTC.